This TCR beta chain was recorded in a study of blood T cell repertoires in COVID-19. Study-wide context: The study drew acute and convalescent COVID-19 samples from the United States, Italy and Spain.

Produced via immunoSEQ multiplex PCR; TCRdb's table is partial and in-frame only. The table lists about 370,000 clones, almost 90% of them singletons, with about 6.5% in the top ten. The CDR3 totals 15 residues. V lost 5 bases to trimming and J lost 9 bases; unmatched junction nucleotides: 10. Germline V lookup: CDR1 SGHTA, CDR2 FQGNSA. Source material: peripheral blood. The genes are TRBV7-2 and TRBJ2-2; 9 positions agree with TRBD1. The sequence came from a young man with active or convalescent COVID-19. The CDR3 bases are TGTGCCAGCAGCCCGGGACAGGGCCGTATCAGGGAGCTGTTTTTT. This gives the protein CASSPGQGRIRELFF. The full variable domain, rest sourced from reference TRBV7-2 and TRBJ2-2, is GAGVSQSPSNKVTEKGKDVELRCDPISGHTALYWYRQSLGQGLEFLIYFQGNSAPDKSGLPSDRFSAERTGGSVSTLTIQRTQQEDSAVYLCASSPGQGRIRELFFGEGSRLTVL.